This T cell receptor beta chain was obtained from a study of blood T cells in healthy people across ages. Overall study context: About one barcoded TCR beta cDNA was captured per two T cells.

Primed by a sample-barcoded 5' primer and a J-beta primer mix, a second PCR proceeded for roughly 6 to 12 cycles. TCRdb itself ran the 5' RACE reads through MiXCR, one entry per CDR3 protein. This sample carries a few hundred thousand distinct CDR3 sequences, about 27% of them seen once, and the ten largest clones take over 3.5%. Germline V gives CDR1 LNHDA, CDR2 SQIVND (reference sequence). The V and J ends lost 4 bases and 5 bases, in that order; junction bases with no gene match: 10. This CDR3 contains 16 residues. Samples each had at least 5 micrograms of total RNA extracted. These data were also reused for a study on T cells of mothers and their children. From that report: Related mother-child pairs shared slightly more overlap than unrelated pairs, but the difference was non-significant.

The sequencing sample was made of blood. This TCR derives from a boy between 2 and 10 years old in good health. The rearrangement links TRBV19 to TRBJ2-5, with TRBD1 matching 10 bases. CDR3 residues: CASSKRQGALPETQYF. Written as DNA, the CDR3 is TGTGCCAGTAGTAAGAGACAGGGGGCCCTCCCTGAGACCCAGTACTTC.